These T cell receptor beta chains were read from a single sample in a study of PD-L1 blockade in urothelial cancer. Assay: immunoSEQ multiplex PCR; the TCRdb copy retains only in-frame clones and omits some. This sample has fewer than 80,000 clones, with about 76% found just once. This specimen was PBMCs, taken around atezolizumab (anti-PD-L1) treatment. The receptors come from a man aged 65 to 85 with urothelial cancer. Each CDR3 is given with its conserved first and last residue. A D gene is named only where the DNA matches it firmly. Clone size is stated in some rows and not others, as once, few, many or a class when expanded.

TRBD2	NA	TRBV5-1	TRBJ2-7	TGCGCCAGCAGCCCCCTCCGGGGGGTAGCGGGAGGCCAGATCTCCTACGAGCAGTACTTC	CASSPLRGVAGGQISYEQYF
NA	NA	TRBV29-1	TRBJ2-1	TGCAGCGTTGAGGACTACTACAATGAGCAGTTCTTC	CSVEDYYNEQFF
TRBD2	NA	TRBV6-5	TRBJ2-7	TGTGCCAGCAGTTACAATCTAGCGGCTTACGAGCAGTACTTC	CASSYNLAAYEQYF
TRBD1	NA	TRBV5-4	TRBJ1-2	TGTGCCAGCAGCTCATGGACAGGGAGAGGTGGCTACACCTTC	CASSSWTGRGGYTF
TRBD2	NA	TRBV4-2	TRBJ2-1	TGTGCCAGCAGCCACGGAACCGGGACTAGCGGGAGAGATGAGCAGTTCTTC	CASSHGTGTSGRDEQFF
NA	NA	TRBV2	TRBJ1-5	TGTGCCAGCAGGGAAACTCCTCTTGAATATAGCAATCAGCCCCAGCATTTT	CASRETPLEYSNQPQHF
NA	NA	TRBV28	TRBJ2-7	TGTGCCAGCAGGGCCTCGTCCTACGAGCAGTACTTC	CASRASSYEQYF
TRBD1	NA	TRBV11-2	TRBJ1-1	TGTGCCAGCAGCGGGACAGGGGAGAACACTGAAGCTTTCTTT	CASSGTGENTEAFF
TRBD2	NA	TRBV25-1	TRBJ2-1	TGTGCCAGCAGTGAACGGACTAGCGGGAGAGGGCAGTTCTTC	CASSERTSGRGQFF
TRBD1	NA	TRBV10-1	TRBJ1-1	TGCGCCAGCAGTGAGGCCGGGACAGGGGGTTCTGAAGCTTTCTTT	CASSEAGTGGSEAFF
TRBD1	NA	TRBV5-1	TRBJ1-1	TGCGCCAGCAGCCCGGGGACAGGGGGAAAGATGAACACTGAAGCTTTCTTT	CASSPGTGGKMNTEAFF
NA	NA	TRBV30	TRBJ2-7	TGTGCCTGGACGCCCCCCGGGAACTTACCCTACGAGCAGTACTTC	CAWTPPGNLPYEQYF
NA	NA	TRBV19	TRBJ2-7	TGTGCCAGTAGAGGGACATACGAGCAGTACTTC	CASRGTYEQYF
NA	NA	TRBV7-2	TRBJ1-1	TGTGCCAGCAGCTTATACAGGAACACTGAAGCTTTCTTT	CASSLYRNTEAFF
TRBD2	NA	TRBV2	TRBJ2-3	TGTGCCAGCAGATTAGCGGGCGGCACAGATACGCAGTATTTT	CASRLAGGTDTQYF
TRBD2	few	TRBV29-1	TRBJ2-3	TGCAGCGTTGAGGGTAGCGGGAGAGGTACGCAGTATTTT	CSVEGSGRGTQYF
TRBD1	NA	TRBV5-6	TRBJ2-7	TGTGCCAGCAGCTTGACAGGGGGCGCTTTCCACGAGCAGTACTTC	CASSLTGGAFHEQYF
NA	NA	TRBV11-3	TRBJ2-7	TGTGCCAGCAGCTTAGGCCCTCCCAGCTACGAGCAGTACTTC	CASSLGPPSYEQYF
TRBD1	NA	TRBV4-2	TRBJ2-1	TGTGCCAGCAGCCAAGAGGGGCAGGGGGTTGGATCCTACAATGAGCAGTTCTTC	CASSQEGQGVGSYNEQFF
TRBD1	NA	TRBV19	TRBJ1-2	TGTGCCAGTAGTATCAACCGGGACAGAAGTGGGTATGGCTACACCTTC	CASSINRDRSGYGYTF
NA	NA	TRBV29-1	TRBJ2-3	TGCAGCGTTGAGTGGACAGTTCCAGATACGCAGTATTTT	CSVEWTVPDTQYF
TRBD1	once	TRBV2	TRBJ2-5	TGTGCCAGCACCCGGACAGGGGGCTGGGGAGAGACCCAGTACTTC	CASTRTGGWGETQYF